These T cell receptor beta chains were read from a single sample in a study of cytomegalovirus exposure and HLA in healthy donors. Measured with immunoSEQ multiplex PCR; TCRdb has only the in-frame clones, and not every one. This sample has about 140,000 clones, with roughly 80% found just once. Sample: PBMCs. These receptor sequences come from a boy aged 2-15 years in good health and CMV-seronegative. Both conserved end residues are part of each CDR3. D genes are given only for firm matches. Clone size appears in some rows only: once, few, many, or a class for an expanded clone.

>TRBV5-1|TRBJ1-5|TRBD1|few
CASSLAGTVSQPQHF
TGCGCCAGCAGCTTGGCCGGGACAGTCAGTCAGCCCCAGCATTTT
>TRBV7-2|TRBJ2-2|NA|NA
CASSLETGGFLGELFF
TGTGCCAGCAGCTTAGAAACGGGGGGCTTCCTCGGGGAGCTGTTTTTT
>TRBV27|TRBJ2-1|NA|NA
CASSLSPLNNEQFF
TGTGCCAGCAGTTTATCTCCGCTAAACAATGAGCAGTTCTTC
>TRBV5-5|TRBJ2-7|NA|NA
CASSLRQVSTYEQYF
TGTGCCAGCAGCTTAAGACAGGTTTCTACCTACGAGCAGTACTTC
>TRBV9|TRBJ2-7|NA|NA
CASSQGLPSYEQYF
TGTGCCAGCTCTCAAGGACTACCATCCTACGAGCAGTACTTC
>TRBV5-1|TRBJ1-5|NA|NA
CASSLGTENQPQHF
TGCGCCAGCAGCTTGGGGACAGAAAATCAGCCCCAGCATTTT
>TRBV7-9|TRBJ2-6|NA|few
CASSLAQGISGANVLTF
TGTGCCAGCAGCTTAGCGCAGGGGATCTCTGGGGCCAACGTCCTGACTTTC
>TRBV28|TRBJ2-3|NA|NA
CASSLFSSPWRGQYF
TGTGCCAGCAGTTTATTTTCTTCCCCTTGGAGGGGACAGTATTTT
>TRBV9|TRBJ2-7|NA|NA
CASSVGLGQGSHEQYF
TGTGCCAGCAGCGTAGGTCTTGGGCAGGGGAGTCACGAGCAGTACTTC
>TRBV4-3|TRBJ2-7|NA|NA
CASSERGGDEQYF
TGCGCCAGCAGCGAAAGGGGCGGGGACGAGCAGTACTTC
>TRBV7-2|TRBJ2-7|TRBD2|NA
CASSPSWGAGPVPYEQYF
TGTGCCAGCAGCCCGAGTTGGGGAGCGGGACCCGTGCCCTACGAGCAGTACTTC
>TRBV7-8|TRBJ1-5|TRBD1|NA
CASSPNRGYSNQPQHF
TGTGCCAGCAGCCCCAACAGGGGTTATAGCAATCAGCCCCAGCATTTT
>TRBV28|TRBJ1-2|NA|NA
CASSLEGRYGYTF
TGTGCCAGCAGTTTAGAGGGAAGATATGGCTACACCTTC
>TRBV10-3|TRBJ2-5|NA|once
CAISEAGPSTQETQYF
TGTGCCATCAGTGAGGCGGGGCCTTCCACCCAAGAGACCCAGTACTTC
>TRBV7-9|TRBJ2-1|NA|NA
CASSFKGSINEQFF
TGTGCCAGCAGCTTTAAGGGGTCTATAAATGAGCAGTTCTTC
>TRBV19|TRBJ2-2|TRBD2|NA
CASSHLRLAGYTGELFF
TGTGCCAGTAGTCACCTGAGACTAGCGGGATACACCGGGGAGCTGTTTTTT
>TRBV19|TRBJ1-4|NA|NA
CASSMGGANEKLFF
TGTGCCAGTAGTATGGGAGGTGCCAATGAAAAACTGTTTTTT
>TRBV6-6|TRBJ1-5|TRBD1|NA
CASTKGQGRQPQHF
TGTGCCAGCACCAAGGGACAGGGGAGGCAGCCCCAGCATTTT
>TRBV19|TRBJ1-5|TRBD1|once
CASSIVKGARQPQHF
TGTGCCAGTAGTATAGTTAAGGGGGCCCGGCAGCCCCAGCATTTT
>TRBV7-3|TRBJ2-3|NA|NA
CASSLLSGTDTQYF
TGTGCCAGCAGCTTACTTAGTGGCACAGATACGCAGTATTTT
>TRBV7-2|TRBJ2-7|NA|once
CASSRSRAVDYEQYF
TGTGCCAGCAGCCGGAGCAGGGCAGTCGACTACGAGCAGTACTTC
>TRBV11-2|TRBJ2-7|TRBD2|NA
CASTPARGSYEQYF
TGTGCCAGCACCCCTGCGCGGGGGAGCTACGAGCAGTACTTC
>TRBV6-6|TRBJ2-1|NA|NA
CASSESGKQFF
TGTGCCAGCAGCGAATCCGGGAAGCAGTTCTTC
>TRBV11-2|TRBJ2-5|NA|NA
CASSLGAGLHQETQYF
TGTGCCAGCAGCTTAGGGGCGGGGCTACACCAAGAGACCCAGTACTTC
>TRBV6-6|TRBJ2-1|TRBD2|once
CATVETAGVAYNEQFF
TGTGCCACCGTAGAAACAGCGGGAGTAGCCTACAATGAGCAGTTCTTC
>TRBV14|TRBJ2-1|NA|NA
CASSQDPGGVYNEQFF
TGTGCCAGCAGCCAAGATCCCGGGGGAGTGTACAATGAGCAGTTCTTC
>TRBV6-4|TRBJ2-3|TRBD2|NA
CASRPSGGTDTQYF
TGTGCCAGCAGACCTAGCGGGGGCACAGATACGCAGTATTTT
>TRBV18|TRBJ2-7|NA|NA
CASSVGGAGNYEQYF
TGTGCCAGCTCAGTCGGTGGGGCAGGGAACTACGAGCAGTACTTC
>TRBV27|TRBJ2-7|TRBD1|NA
CASTQGASYEQYF
TGTGCCAGCACTCAGGGGGCATCCTACGAGCAGTACTTC